This entry is about one TCR beta chain. These data originate in a study of shared clonotypes between healthy human individuals. The germline gives CDR1 SGHRS, CDR2 YFSETQ. This CDR3 has 16 amino acids. Trimming left V 3 bases short and J 2 bases short, with 16 bases between. The protocol was immunoSEQ multiplex PCR, while the TCRdb copy is restricted to in-frame clones and leaves out a portion. Of over 2 million clones in the sample, around 93% were seen once. The chain uses TRBV5-1 and TRBJ2-3; possibly TRBD1 for D (6 bases). The receptor was derived from a man aged 18 to 35 in good health. Some clones in this sample may be carry-over from other donors' samples. The specimen sequenced was naive CD4+ T cells from PBMCs. As to subset: CD45RA+ positively selected. CDR3 DNA sequence: TGCGCCAGCAGCTCAGGGGTCCTCTCCTTCACAGATACGCAGTATTTT. This sequence encodes CASSSGVLSFTDTQYF.